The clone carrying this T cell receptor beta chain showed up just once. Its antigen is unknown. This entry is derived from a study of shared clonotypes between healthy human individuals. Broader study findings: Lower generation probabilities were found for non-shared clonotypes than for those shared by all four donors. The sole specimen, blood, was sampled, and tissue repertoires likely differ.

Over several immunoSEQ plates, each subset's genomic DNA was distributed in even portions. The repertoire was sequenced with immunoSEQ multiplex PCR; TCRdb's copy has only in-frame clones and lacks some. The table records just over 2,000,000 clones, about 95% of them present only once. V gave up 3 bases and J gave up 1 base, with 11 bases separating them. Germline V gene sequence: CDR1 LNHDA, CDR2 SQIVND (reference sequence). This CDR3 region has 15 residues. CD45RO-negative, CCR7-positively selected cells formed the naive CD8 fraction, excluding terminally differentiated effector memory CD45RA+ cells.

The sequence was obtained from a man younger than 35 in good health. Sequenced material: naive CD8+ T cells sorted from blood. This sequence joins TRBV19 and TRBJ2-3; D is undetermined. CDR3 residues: CASSMPGLGTDTQYF. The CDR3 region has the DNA TGTGCCAGTAGTATGCCGGGTCTTGGCACAGATACGCAGTATTTT.